This T cell receptor (beta chain) originates from a study of blood T cell repertoires in COVID-19. Looking at the study overall: Donors in the United States, Italy and Spain gave samples during acute or convalescent COVID-19.

The protocol was immunoSEQ multiplex PCR, while the TCRdb copy is restricted to in-frame clones and leaves out a portion. This sample carries 150,000 to 200,000 clones, 70% to 90% of them seen once, and the ten largest clones take approximately 7%. Per germline, CDR1 SGDLS and CDR2 YYNGEE. V was clipped by 2 bases and J by 1 base; unmatched bases: 4. CDR3 size: 18 residues. The sequence was collected from a man aged 50-60 years with active or convalescent COVID-19. Sequencing used peripheral blood. This chain connects TRBV9 to TRBJ2-1; TRBD2 agrees at 15 bases. In DNA, the CDR3 is TGTGCCAGCAGCGTCGGGACTAGCGGGAGGCCGTCCTACAATGAGCAGTTCTTC. This codes for CASSVGTSGRPSYNEQFF.